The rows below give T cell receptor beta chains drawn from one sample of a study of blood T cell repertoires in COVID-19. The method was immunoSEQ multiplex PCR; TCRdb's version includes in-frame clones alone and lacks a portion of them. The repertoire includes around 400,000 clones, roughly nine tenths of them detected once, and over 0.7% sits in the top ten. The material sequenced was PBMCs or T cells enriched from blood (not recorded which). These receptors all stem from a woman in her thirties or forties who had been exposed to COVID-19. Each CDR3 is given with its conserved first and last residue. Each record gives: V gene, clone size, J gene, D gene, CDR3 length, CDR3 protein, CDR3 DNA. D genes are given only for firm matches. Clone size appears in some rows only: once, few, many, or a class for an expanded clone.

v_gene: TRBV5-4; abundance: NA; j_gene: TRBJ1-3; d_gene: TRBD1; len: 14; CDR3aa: CASSSRTGDSTIYF; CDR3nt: TGTGCCAGCAGCTCTCGGACAGGGGATAGCACCATATATTTT
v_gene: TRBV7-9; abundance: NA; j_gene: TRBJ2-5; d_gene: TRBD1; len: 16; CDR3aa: CASSLGDRGVQETQYF; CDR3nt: TGTGCCAGCAGCTTAGGCGACAGGGGGGTACAAGAGACCCAGTACTTC
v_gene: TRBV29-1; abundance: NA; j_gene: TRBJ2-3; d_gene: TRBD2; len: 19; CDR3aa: CSVEGWTSGGATFTDTQYF; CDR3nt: TGCAGCGTTGAAGGGTGGACTAGCGGGGGGGCCACCTTTACAGATACGCAGTATTTT
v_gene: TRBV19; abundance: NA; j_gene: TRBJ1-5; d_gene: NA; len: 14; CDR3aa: CASSQDSSNQPQHF; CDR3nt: TGTGCCAGTAGTCAGGACAGTAGCAATCAGCCCCAGCATTTT
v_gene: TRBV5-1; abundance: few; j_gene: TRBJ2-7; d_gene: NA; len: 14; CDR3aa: CASSLHWSSYEQYF; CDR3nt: TGCGCCAGCAGCCTTCACTGGAGCTCCTACGAGCAGTACTTC
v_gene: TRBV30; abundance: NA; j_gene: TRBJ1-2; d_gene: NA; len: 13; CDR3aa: CAWVRNPGGGYTF; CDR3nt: TGTGCCTGGGTCCGGAACCCGGGAGGAGGCTACACCTTC
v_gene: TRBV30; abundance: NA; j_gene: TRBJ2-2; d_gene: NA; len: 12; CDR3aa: CAWRPDFGELFF; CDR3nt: TGTGCCTGGAGGCCCGACTTCGGGGAGCTGTTTTTT
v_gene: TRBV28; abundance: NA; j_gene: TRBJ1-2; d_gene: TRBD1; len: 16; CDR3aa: CASSLGDRGQIHGYTF; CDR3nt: TGTGCCAGCAGTTTAGGGGACAGAGGGCAGATCCATGGCTACACCTTC
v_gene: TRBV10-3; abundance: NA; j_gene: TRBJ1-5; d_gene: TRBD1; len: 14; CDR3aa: CAISPGTGVQPQHF; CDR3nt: TGTGCCATCAGTCCCGGGACAGGAGTTCAGCCCCAGCATTTT
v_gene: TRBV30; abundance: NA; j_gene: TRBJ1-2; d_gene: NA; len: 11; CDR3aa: CAWSSVYGYTF; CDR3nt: TGTGCCTGGAGTTCGGTATATGGCTACACCTTC
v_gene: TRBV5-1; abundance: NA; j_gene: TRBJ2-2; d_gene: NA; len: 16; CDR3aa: CASSLVAGVNTGELFF; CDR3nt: TGCGCCAGCAGCTTGGTGGCAGGGGTGAACACCGGGGAGCTGTTTTTT
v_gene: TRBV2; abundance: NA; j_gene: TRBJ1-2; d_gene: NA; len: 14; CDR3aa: CASSEGRMGGIYTF; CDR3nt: TGTGCCAGCAGTGAAGGGAGGATGGGAGGGATCTACACCTTC
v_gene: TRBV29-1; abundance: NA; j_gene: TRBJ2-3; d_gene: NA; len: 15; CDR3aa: CSVDPLGGSTDTQYF; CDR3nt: TGCAGCGTTGACCCCCTCGGCGGGAGCACAGATACGCAGTATTTT
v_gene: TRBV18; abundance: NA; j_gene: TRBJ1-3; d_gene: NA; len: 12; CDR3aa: CASFELSNTIYF; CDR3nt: TGTGCCAGCTTTGAACTTTCGAACACCATATATTTT
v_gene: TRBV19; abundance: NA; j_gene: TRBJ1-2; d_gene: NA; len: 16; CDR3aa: CASSIDRTELNRGYTF; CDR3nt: TGTGCCAGTAGTATAGATCGGACAGAGTTAAACCGTGGCTACACCTTC
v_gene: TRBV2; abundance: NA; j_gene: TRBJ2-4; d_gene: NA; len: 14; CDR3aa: CATAGQSQKNIQYF; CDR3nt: TGTGCCACCGCGGGTCAGAGTCAGAAAAACATTCAGTACTTC
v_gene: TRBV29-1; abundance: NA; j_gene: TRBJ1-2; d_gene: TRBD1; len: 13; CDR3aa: CSAGTGTNYGYTF; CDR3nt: TGCAGCGCCGGGACAGGGACTAACTATGGCTACACCTTC
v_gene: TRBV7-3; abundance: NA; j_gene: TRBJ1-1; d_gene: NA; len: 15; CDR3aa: CASSLWGEPDTEAFF; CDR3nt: TGTGCCAGCAGCTTATGGGGGGAGCCTGACACTGAAGCTTTCTTT
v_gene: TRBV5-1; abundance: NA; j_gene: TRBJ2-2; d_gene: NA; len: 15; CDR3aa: CASSPRGQYTGELFF; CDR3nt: TGCGCCAGCAGCCCCCGCGGACAGTACACCGGGGAGCTGTTTTTT
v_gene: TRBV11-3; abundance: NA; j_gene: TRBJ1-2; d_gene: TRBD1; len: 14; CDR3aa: CASSPGGINYGYTF; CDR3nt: TGTGCCAGCAGCCCAGGGGGGATCAACTATGGCTACACCTTC
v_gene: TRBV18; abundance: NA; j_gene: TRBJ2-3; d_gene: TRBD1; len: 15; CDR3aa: CASSPGQGITDTQYF; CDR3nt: TGTGCCAGCTCACCAGGACAGGGGATAACAGATACGCAGTATTTT
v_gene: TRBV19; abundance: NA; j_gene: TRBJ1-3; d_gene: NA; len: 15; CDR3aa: CASSIDSYSGNTIYF; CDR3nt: TGTGCCAGTAGTATAGATTCTTACTCTGGAAACACCATATATTTT
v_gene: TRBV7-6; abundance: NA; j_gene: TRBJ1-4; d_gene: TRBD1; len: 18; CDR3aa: CASSLPLLRGSTNEKLFF; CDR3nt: TGTGCCAGCAGCTTACCACTCCTCAGGGGGTCAACTAATGAAAAACTGTTTTTT
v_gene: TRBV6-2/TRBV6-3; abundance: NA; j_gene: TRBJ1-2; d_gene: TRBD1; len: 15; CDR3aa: CASSYSGQGGRGYTF; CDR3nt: TGTGCCAGCAGTTACTCGGGACAGGGGGGCCGTGGCTACACCTTC
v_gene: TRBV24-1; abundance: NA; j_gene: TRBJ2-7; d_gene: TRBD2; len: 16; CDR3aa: CATSDTSGRDWEEQYF; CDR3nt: TGTGCCACCAGTGACACTAGCGGGAGGGACTGGGAGGAGCAGTACTTC
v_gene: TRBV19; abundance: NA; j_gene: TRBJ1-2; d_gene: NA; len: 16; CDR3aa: CASSTGDPNYYYGYTF; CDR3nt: TGTGCCAGTAGTACCGGGGATCCAAACTACTACTATGGCTACACCTTC
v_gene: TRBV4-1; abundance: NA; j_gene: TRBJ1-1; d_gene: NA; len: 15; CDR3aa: CASSQDPAGNTEAFF; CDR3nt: TGCGCCAGCAGCCAAGATCCGGCAGGGAACACTGAAGCTTTCTTT
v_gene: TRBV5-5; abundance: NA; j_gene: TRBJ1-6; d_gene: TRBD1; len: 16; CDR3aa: CASSLRTGDGGSPLHF; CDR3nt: TGTGCCAGCAGCTTGCGAACAGGGGATGGGGGTTCACCCCTCCACTTT
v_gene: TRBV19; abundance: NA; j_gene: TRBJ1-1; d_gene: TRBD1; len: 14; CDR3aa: CASSKRTGGTEAFF; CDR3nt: TGTGCCAGTAGTAAGAGGACAGGGGGAACTGAAGCTTTCTTT
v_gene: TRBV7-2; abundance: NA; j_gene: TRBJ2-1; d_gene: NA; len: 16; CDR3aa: CASTERLTHSYNEQFF; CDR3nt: TGTGCCAGCACCGAGAGACTCACACACTCCTACAATGAGCAGTTCTTC
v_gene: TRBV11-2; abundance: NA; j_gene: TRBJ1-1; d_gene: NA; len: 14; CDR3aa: CASSLDSRNTEAFF; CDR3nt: TGTGCCAGCAGCTTAGATAGCAGGAACACTGAAGCTTTCTTT
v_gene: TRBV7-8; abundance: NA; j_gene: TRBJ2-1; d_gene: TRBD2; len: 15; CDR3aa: CASRLTGTSRNEQFF; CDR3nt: TGTGCCAGCAGGTTAACCGGGACTAGCCGCAATGAGCAGTTCTTC
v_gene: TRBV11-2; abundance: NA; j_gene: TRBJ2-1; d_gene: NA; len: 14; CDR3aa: CASSLVRGLREQFF; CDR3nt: TGTGCCAGCAGCTTAGTAAGGGGCCTAAGGGAGCAGTTCTTC
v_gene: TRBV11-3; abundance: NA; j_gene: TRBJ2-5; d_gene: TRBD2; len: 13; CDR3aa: CASSSGRSGGQYF; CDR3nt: TGTGCCAGCAGCTCCGGCCGCTCGGGGGGCCAGTACTTC
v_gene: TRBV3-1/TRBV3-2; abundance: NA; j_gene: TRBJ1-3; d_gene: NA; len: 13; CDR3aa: CASKTGSGNTIYF; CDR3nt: TGTGCCAGCAAAACAGGGTCTGGAAACACCATATATTTT
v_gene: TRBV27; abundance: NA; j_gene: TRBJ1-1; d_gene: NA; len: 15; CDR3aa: CASSFRRGAGTEAFF; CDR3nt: TGTGCCAGCAGTTTCAGACGGGGGGCGGGCACTGAAGCTTTCTTT
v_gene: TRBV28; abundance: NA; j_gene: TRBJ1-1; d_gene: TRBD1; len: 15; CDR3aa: CASSDGGQKNTEAFF; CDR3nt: TGTGCCAGCAGCGATGGGGGACAGAAGAACACTGAAGCTTTCTTT
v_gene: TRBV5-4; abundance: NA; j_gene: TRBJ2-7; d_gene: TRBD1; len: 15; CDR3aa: CASSLGQGASYEQYF; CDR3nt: TGTGCCAGCAGCTTGGGACAGGGGGCTTCCTACGAGCAGTACTTC
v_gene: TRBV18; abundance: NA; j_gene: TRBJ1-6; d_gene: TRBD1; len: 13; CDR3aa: CASSQDRDSPLHF; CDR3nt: TGTGCCAGCTCACAAGACAGGGACTCACCCCTCCACTTT
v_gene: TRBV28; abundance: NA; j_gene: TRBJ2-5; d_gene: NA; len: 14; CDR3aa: CASSPRLREETQYF; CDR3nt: TGTGCCAGCAGTCCCCGCCTTAGGGAGGAGACCCAGTACTTC
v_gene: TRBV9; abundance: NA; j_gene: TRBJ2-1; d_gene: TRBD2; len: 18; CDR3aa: CASSPRPRLAEIYNEQFF; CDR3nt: TGTGCCAGCAGCCCCCGTCCCCGGCTAGCGGAGATATACAATGAGCAGTTCTTC
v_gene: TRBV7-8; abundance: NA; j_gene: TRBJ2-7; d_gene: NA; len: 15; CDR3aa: CASSSVSRQPYEQYF; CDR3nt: TGTGCCAGCAGCTCTGTGTCCAGGCAGCCCTACGAGCAGTACTTC
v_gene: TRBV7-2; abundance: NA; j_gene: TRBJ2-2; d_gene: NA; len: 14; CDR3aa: CASSARQDTGELFF; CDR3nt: TGTGCCAGCAGCGCCAGACAGGACACCGGGGAGCTGTTTTTT
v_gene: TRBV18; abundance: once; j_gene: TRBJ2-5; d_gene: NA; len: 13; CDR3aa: CASSPRLGETQYF; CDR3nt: TGTGCCAGCTCACCCAGACTAGGGGAGACCCAGTACTTC
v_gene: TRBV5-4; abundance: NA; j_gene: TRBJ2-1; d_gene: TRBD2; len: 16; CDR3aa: CASSTQTSGSYNEQFF; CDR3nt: TGTGCCAGCAGCACGCAGACTAGCGGCTCCTACAATGAGCAGTTCTTC
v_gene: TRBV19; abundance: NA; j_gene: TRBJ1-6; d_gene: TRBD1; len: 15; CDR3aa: CASSTRTGGRSPLHF; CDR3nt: TGTGCCAGTAGTACTCGGACAGGGGGCCGTTCACCCCTCCACTTT
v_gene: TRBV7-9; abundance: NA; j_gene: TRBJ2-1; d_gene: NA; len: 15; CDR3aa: CASSLHSGTYNEQFF; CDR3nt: TGTGCCAGCAGCTTACATAGCGGAACCTACAATGAGCAGTTCTTC
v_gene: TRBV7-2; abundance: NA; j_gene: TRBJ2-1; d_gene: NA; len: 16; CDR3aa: CASSFELAATYNEQFF; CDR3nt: TGTGCCAGCAGCTTTGAACTAGCCGCAACCTACAATGAGCAGTTCTTC
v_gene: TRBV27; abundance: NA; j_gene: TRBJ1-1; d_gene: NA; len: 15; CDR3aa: CASSPNPQGRTEAFF; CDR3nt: TGTGCCAGCAGTCCAAACCCACAGGGAAGGACTGAAGCTTTCTTT
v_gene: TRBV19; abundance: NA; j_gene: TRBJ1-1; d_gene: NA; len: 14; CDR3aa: CASSIGGRNTEAFF; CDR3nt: TGTGCCAGTAGTATCGGGGGTCGTAACACTGAAGCTTTCTTT
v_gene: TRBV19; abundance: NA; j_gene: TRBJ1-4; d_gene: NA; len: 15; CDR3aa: CASSILGDKKEKLFF; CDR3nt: TGTGCCAGTAGTATTTTGGGGGACAAGAAAGAAAAACTGTTTTTT
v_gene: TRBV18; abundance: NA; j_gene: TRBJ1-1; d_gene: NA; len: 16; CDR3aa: CASSPRAVQMNTEAFF; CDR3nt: TGTGCCAGCTCTCCTAGAGCGGTACAAATGAACACTGAAGCTTTCTTT
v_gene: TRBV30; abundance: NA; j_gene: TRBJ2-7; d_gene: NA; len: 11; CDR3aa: CAWEAGIASFF; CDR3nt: TGTGCCTGGGAGGCAGGGATAGCCTCCTTCTTC